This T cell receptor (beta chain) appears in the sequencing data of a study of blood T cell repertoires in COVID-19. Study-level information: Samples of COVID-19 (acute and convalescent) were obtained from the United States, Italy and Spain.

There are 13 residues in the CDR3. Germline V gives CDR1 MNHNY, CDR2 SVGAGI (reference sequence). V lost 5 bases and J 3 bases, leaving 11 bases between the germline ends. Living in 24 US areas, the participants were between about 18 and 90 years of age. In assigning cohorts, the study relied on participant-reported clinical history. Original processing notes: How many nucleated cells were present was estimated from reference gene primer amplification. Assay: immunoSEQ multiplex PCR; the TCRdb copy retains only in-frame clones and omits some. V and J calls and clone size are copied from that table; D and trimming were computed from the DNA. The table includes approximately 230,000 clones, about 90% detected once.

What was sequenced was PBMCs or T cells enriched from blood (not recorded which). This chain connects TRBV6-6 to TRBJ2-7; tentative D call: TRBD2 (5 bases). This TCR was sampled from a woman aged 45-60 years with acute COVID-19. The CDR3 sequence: CASSRASSYEQYF. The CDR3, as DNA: TGTGCCAGCAGTCGGGCTAGCAGCTACGAGCAGTACTTC.